Sequencing of this T cell receptor beta chain was carried out in a study of T cell responses to AZD1222 COVID-19 vaccine. On the study more broadly: Doses given second, at about 4 or about 12 weeks, were pooled.

Study-wide findings and caveats: Unmutated variant regions reportedly attract nearly half of all spike-specific TCRs.

In regard to this clone: The antigen is unknown.

TCRdb's table, derived via immunoSEQ multiplex PCR, lists solely in-frame clones and lacks some. This repertoire shows over 150,000 clones, approximately 90% found once; its top ten account for roughly 2.8%. V lost 3 bases and J 2 bases, leaving 14 bases between the germline ends. CDR3 size: 16 residues. The V gene's germline CDR1 is KGHSH and CDR2 LQKENI. The source of this sequence is an adult in good health. The chain joins TRBV18 to TRBJ1-3; D perhaps matches TRBD1 (5 bases). The sample was peripheral blood, taken on day 0 of AZD1222 vaccination. CDR3 DNA: TGTGCCAGCTCACCTGAGGGCCAGGGTACTGGAAACACCATATATTTT. Encoded protein: CASSPEGQGTGNTIYF.